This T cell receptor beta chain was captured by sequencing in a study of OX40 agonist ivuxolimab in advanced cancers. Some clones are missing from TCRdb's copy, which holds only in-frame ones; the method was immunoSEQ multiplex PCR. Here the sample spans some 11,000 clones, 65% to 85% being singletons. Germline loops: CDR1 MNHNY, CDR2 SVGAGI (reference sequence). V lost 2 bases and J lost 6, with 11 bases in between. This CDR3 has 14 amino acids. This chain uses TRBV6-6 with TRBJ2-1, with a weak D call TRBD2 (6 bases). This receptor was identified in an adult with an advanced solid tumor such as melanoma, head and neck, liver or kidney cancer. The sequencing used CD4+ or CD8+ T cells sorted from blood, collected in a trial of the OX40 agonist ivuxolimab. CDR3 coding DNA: TGTGCCAGCAGTTACGACGGGAGAGGCAATGAGCAGTTCTTC. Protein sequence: CASSYDGRGNEQFF.